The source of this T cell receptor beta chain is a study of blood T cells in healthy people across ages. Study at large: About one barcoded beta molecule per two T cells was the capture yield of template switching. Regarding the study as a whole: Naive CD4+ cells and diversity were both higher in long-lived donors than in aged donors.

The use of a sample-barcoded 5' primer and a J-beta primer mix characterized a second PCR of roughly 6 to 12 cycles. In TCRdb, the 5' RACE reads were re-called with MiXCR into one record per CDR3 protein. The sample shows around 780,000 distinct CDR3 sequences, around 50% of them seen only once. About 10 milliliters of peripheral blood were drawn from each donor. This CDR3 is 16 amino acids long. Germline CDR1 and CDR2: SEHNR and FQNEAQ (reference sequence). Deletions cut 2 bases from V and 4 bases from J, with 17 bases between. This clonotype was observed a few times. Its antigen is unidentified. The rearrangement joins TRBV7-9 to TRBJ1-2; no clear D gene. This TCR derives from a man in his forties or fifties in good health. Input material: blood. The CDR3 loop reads CASSLTLGGPLYGYTF. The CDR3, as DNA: TGTGCCAGCAGCTTAACTTTGGGAGGGCCCCTCTATGGCTACACCTTC. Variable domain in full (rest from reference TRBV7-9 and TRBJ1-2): DTGVSQNPRHKITKRGQNVTFRCDPISEHNRLYWYRQTLGQGPEFLTYFQNEAQLEKSRLLSDRFSAERPKGSFSTLEIQRTEQGDSAMYLCASSLTLGGPLYGYTFGSGTRLTVV.